These 5 T cell receptor beta chains originate from one sample sequenced in a study of CD8 T cells in ankylosing spondylitis. TCRdb analysed the 5' RACE reads with MiXCR anew, one entry per CDR3 protein. This table holds 100,000 to 150,000 distinct CDR3 sequences, around 9% found once. Sequenced input: blood, either unsorted or a sorted T cell fraction (not recorded which). The receptors originated from a male donor with ankylosing spondylitis or in good health (not recorded which).

This clonotype has ten or more counts. V and J are TRBV7-9 and TRBJ1-1; D uncertain. V gave up 5 bases and J gave up 1 base, with 14 bases separating them. Germline CDR1 is SEHNR and CDR2 is FQNEAQ (reference sequence). The CDR3 totals 15 residues. The CDR3 loop is CASSPWDKPNTEAFF. In nucleotides, the CDR3 is TGTGCCAGCAGCCCTTGGGATAAGCCGAACACTGAAGCTTTCTTT.

With regard to this clonotype: It may be a read error: a sequence one base away is much more abundant. V is TRBV2 and J is TRBJ2-5; D might be TRBD2 (5 bases). V was trimmed by 10 bases and J by 5 bases, leaving 17 bases between them. This CDR3 is 13 amino acids long. Germline assignment: CDR1 SNHLY and CDR2 FYNNEI. The CDR3 DNA follows: TGTGCCACCCGTGCTACCTCGGGGGAGACCCAGTACTTC. This translates into CATRATSGETQYF.

This clonotype was recorded many times. The rearrangement joins TRBV18 to TRBJ1-5, with a weak D call TRBD1 (5 bases). The CDR3 covers 17 residues. Germline loops: CDR1 KGHSH, CDR2 LQKENI. V lost 1 base and J lost 2, with 15 bases in between. CDR3 sequence: CASSPLTLGHGNQPQHF. The CDR3 nucleotides read TGTGCCAGCTCACCACTTACACTCGGACACGGCAATCAGCCCCAGCATTTT.

This clonotype has a count of ten or more. The chain uses TRBV7-6 and TRBJ2-1, with a weak D call TRBD2 (6 bases). Per the germline V gene, CDR1 is SGHVS and CDR2 is FNYEAQ. The V end lost 6 bases, the J end lost 5 bases, and 17 bases lay between the germline ends. This CDR3 contains 15 residues. The CDR3 spells CASRYGTSFDNEQFF. The CDR3 DNA sequence: TGTGCCAGCAGATACGGGACTTCCTTCGACAATGAGCAGTTCTTC. Complete variable domain (other parts from reference TRBV7-6 and TRBJ2-1): GAGVSQSPRYKVTKRGQDVALRCDPISGHVSLYWYRQALGQGPEFLTYFNYEAQQDKSGLPNDRFSAERPEGSISTLTIQRTEQRDSAMYRCASRYGTSFDNEQFFGPGTRLTVL.

This clonotype was observed a handful of times. The gene calls are TRBV11-2 and TRBJ2-7; TRBD2 matches 14 bases. CDR3 size: 14 residues. J was trimmed by 5 bases and V by 6 bases; bases with no gene match: 3. Germline lookup yields CDR1 SGHAT and CDR2 FQNNGV. CDR3 DNA: TGTGCCAGCAGGGGACTAGCGGGAGTCCACGAGCAGTACTTC. Translation gives CASRGLAGVHEQYF.